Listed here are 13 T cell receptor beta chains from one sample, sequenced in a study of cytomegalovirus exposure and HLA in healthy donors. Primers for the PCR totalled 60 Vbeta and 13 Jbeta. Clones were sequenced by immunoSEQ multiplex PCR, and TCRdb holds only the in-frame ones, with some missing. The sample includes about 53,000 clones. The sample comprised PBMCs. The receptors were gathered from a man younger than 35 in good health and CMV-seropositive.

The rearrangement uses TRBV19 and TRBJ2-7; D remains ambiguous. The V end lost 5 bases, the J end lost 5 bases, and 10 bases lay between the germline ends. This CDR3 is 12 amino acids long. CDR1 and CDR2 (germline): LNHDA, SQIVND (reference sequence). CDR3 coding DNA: TGTGCCAGTAGTGCGCTCACAGACGAGCAGTACTTC. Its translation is CASSALTDEQYF.

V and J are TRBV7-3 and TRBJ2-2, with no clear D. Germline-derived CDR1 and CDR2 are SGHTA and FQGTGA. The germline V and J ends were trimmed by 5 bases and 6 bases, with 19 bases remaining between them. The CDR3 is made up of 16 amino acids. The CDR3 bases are TGTGCCAGCAGCGTTAGACCCACGAGGTCGGCCGGGGAGCTGTTTTTT. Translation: CASSVRPTRSAGELFF.

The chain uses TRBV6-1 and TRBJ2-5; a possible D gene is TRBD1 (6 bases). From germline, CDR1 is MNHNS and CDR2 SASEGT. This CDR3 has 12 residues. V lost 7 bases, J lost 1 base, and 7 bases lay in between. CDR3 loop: CASKQGQETQYF. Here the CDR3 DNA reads TGTGCCAGCAAACAGGGCCAAGAGACCCAGTACTTC.

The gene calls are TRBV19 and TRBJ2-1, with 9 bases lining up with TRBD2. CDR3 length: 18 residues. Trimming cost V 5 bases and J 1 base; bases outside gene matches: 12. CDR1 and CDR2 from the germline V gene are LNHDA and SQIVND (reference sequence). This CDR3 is CASSLRGTSLSSYNEQFF. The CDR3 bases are TGTGCCAGTAGTCTCCGGGGGACTAGCCTTAGTTCCTACAATGAGCAGTTCTTC.

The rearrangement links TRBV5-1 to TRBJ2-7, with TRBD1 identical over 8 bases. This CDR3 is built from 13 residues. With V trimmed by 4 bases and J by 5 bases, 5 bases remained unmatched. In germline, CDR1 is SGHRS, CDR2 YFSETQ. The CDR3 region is CASSPDRADEQYF. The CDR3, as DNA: TGCGCCAGCAGCCCGGACAGGGCCGACGAGCAGTACTTC. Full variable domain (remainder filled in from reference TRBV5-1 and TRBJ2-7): KAGVTQTPRYLIKTRGQQVTLSCSPISGHRSVSWYQQTPGQGLQFLFEYFSETQRNKGNFPGRFSGRQFSNSRSEMNVSTLELGDSALYLCASSPDRADEQYFGPGTRLTVT.

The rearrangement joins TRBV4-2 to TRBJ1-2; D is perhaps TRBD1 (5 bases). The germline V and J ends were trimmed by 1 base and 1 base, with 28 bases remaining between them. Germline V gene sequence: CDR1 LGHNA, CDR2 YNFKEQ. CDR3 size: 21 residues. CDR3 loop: CASSQVPPSGLTSILNYGYTF. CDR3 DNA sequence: TGTGCCAGCAGCCAAGTTCCCCCCTCGGGACTTACTTCAATACTTAACTATGGCTACACCTTC.

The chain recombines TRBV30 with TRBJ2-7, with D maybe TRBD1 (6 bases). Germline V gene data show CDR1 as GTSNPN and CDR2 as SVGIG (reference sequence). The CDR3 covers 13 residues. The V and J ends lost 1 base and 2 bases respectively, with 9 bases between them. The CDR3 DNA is TGTGCCTGGAGTGGGGGGCCGCCCTACGAGCAGTACTTC. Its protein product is CAWSGGPPYEQYF.

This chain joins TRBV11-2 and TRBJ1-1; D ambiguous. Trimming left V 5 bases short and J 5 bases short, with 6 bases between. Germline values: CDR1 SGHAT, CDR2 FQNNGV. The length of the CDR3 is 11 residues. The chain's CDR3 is CASSIQTEAFF. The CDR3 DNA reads TGTGCCAGCAGCATCCAGACTGAAGCTTTCTTT.

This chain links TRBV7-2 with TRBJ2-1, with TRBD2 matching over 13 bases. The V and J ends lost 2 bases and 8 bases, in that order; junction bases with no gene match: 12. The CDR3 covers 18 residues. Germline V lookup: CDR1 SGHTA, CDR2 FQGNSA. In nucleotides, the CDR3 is TGTGCCAGCAGCTTATGGGGCACTAGCGGGAGGGCGGCGGATGAGCAGTTCTTC. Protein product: CASSLWGTSGRAADEQFF.

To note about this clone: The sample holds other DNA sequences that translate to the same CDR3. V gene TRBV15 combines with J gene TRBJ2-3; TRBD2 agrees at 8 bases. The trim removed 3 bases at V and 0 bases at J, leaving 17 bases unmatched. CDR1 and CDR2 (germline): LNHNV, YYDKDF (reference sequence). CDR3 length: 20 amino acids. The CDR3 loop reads CATSSPVGGRPPSSTDTQYF. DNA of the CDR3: TGTGCCACCAGCAGTCCCGTGGGCGGGAGGCCCCCCTCTAGCACAGATACGCAGTATTTT. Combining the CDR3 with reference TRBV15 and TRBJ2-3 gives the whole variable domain DAMVIQNPRYQVTQFGKPVTLSCSQTLNHNVMYWYQQKSSQAPKLLFHYYDKDFNNEADTPDNFQSRRPNTSFCFLDIRSPGLGDTAMYLCATSSPVGGRPPSSTDTQYFGPGTRLTVL.

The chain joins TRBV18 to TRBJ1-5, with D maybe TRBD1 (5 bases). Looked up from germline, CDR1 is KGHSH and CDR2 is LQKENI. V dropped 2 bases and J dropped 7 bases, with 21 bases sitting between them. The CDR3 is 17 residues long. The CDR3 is CASSPEGGIEGKQPQHF. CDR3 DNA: TGTGCCAGCTCACCAGAGGGAGGAATCGAGGGGAAGCAGCCCCAGCATTTT.

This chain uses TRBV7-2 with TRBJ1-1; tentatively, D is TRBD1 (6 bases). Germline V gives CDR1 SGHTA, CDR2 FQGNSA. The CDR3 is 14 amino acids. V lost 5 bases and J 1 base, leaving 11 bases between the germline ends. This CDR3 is CASSARQENTEAFF. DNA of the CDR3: TGTGCCAGCAGCGCCCGACAGGAGAACACTGAAGCTTTCTTT.

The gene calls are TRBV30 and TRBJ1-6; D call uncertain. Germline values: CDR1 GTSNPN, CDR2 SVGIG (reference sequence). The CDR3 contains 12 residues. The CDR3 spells CAGGEYNSPLHF. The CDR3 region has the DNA TGTGCTGGTGGGGAGTATAATTCACCCCTCCACTTT.